Below are 24 T cell receptor beta chains sequenced from a single sample in a study of T cells in Graves' hyperthyroidism and ophthalmopathy. Amplified TCR beta CDR3 regions came from RNA transcripts. Initially, a first-round RT-PCR of the TCR CDR3 employed the HTBI primer set. A single record per CDR3 protein comes from TCRdb applying MiXCR to the multiplex PCR reads. The profile covers approximately 600,000 distinct CDR3 sequences, with about 14% appearing a single time and around 7% taken by the ten largest. The sequencing input was blood. These receptors were collected from a woman between 18 and 29 years old with Graves' ophthalmopathy.

This clonotype appeared many times. V usage is TRBV7-8 and J usage is TRBJ2-7, with TRBD2 matching over 7 bases. V shed 4 bases and J 1 base; nucleotides not matched to a gene: 10. Per germline, CDR1 SGHVS and CDR2 FQNEAQ. The CDR3 sequence is 16 residues long. The CDR3: CASSYRPSGKSYEQYF. In DNA form, the CDR3 reads TGTGCCAGCAGCTACAGACCGAGCGGGAAGTCCTACGAGCAGTACTTC.

As concerns this clonotype: A much larger clone lies a single base off, so this may be a read error. The CDR3 end shows no conserved phenylalanine or tryptophan, and so a read error is likely. The V and J genes are TRBV29-1 and TRBJ2-1; 7 bases fit TRBD1. This CDR3 has 15 residues. J lost 3 bases, V lost 0 bases, and 5 bases had no gene match. The germline gives CDR1 SQVTM, CDR2 ANQGSEA. The CDR3 bases are TGCAGCGTTGAAGACGCAGGGGGTAACTACAATGAGCAGTTCTCC. Translating gives CSVEDAGGNYNEQFS.

This clonotype was recorded many times. V and J are TRBV6-1 and TRBJ1-5; weak D call: TRBD1 (6 bases). This CDR3 is built from 15 residues. Trimming took 8 bases from V and 2 from J, leaving 16 bases between them. CDR1 is MNHNS and CDR2 is SASEGT in the germline V gene. The CDR3 loop reads CASVRQQGGNQPQHF. The CDR3 region has the DNA TGTGCCAGCGTGCGCCAACAGGGCGGCAATCAGCCCCAGCATTTT.

In its sample, this clonotype was seen many times. V is TRBV19 and J is TRBJ2-1, with TRBD1 as a possible D gene (5 bases). V was trimmed by 5 bases and J by 0 bases, leaving 11 bases between them. The CDR3 is 15 residues long. Germline V gene data show CDR1 as LNHDA and CDR2 as SQIVND (reference sequence). DNA for the CDR3: TGTGCCAGTAGTCCGACAGTTTCCTCCTACAATGAGCAGTTCTTC. Translating gives CASSPTVSSYNEQFF. Complete variable domain (other parts from reference TRBV19 and TRBJ2-1): DGGITQSPKYLFRKEGQNVTLSCEQNLNHDAMYWYRQDPGQGLRLIYYSQIVNDFQKGDIAEGYSVSREKKESFPLTVTSAQKNPTAFYLCASSPTVSSYNEQFFGPGTRLTVL.

This clonotype was recorded many times. The chain couples TRBV7-2 to TRBJ2-7, with 10 bases matching TRBD2. V lost 4 bases and J lost 5; bases outside the gene matches: 11. Germline lookup yields CDR1 SGHTA and CDR2 FQGNSA. The CDR3 has 16 residues. CDR3 DNA sequence: TGTGCCAGCAGCTCCCCGAGCGGGAGGGCCTATAACGAGCAGTACTTC. Translated: CASSSPSGRAYNEQYF.

The J gene is TRBJ2-1, the V gene TRBV6-1, with 10 bases fitting TRBD2. CDR3 length: 16 amino acids. Germline CDR1 and CDR2: MNHNS and SASEGT. V lost 6 bases, J lost 9 bases, and 14 bases stayed unmatched. The CDR3 sequence is CASRDPAGLAIGEQFF. In DNA, the CDR3 is TGTGCCAGCAGGGATCCAGCGGGACTAGCGATTGGTGAGCAGTTCTTC.

In its sample, this clonotype was seen many times. V gene TRBV7-9 combines with J gene TRBJ2-1, with TRBD2 matching over 7 bases. V lost 8 bases and J lost 1; bases outside the gene matches: 8. Germline V lookup: CDR1 SEHNR, CDR2 FQNEAQ (reference sequence). The CDR3 extends over 15 amino acids. The DNA for the CDR3 is TGTGCCAGCGGTGGGAGGGAGCGGTCCTACAATGAGCAGTTCTTC. Translated, it gives CASGGRERSYNEQFF. The full variable domain, with the rest looked up from reference TRBV7-9 and TRBJ2-1, is DTGVSQNPRHKITKRGQNVTFRCDPISEHNRLYWYRQTLGQGPEFLTYFQNEAQLEKSRLLSDRFSAERPKGSFSTLEIQRTEQGDSAMYLCASGGRERSYNEQFFGPGTRLTVL.

In this sample, this clonotype turned up many times. This sequence joins TRBV28 and TRBJ2-7; D perhaps matches TRBD1 (6 bases). V was clipped by 3 bases and J by 6 bases, with 12 bases between them. The CDR3 is 13 residues long. Germline V lookup: CDR1 MDHEN, CDR2 SYDVKM. The CDR3 nucleotides are TGTGCCAGCAGTTTGGACAGTTTGTCCGAGCAGTACTTC. Translating gives CASSLDSLSEQYF.

This clonotype was found many times. CDR3 sequence: CASGLSGTNTEAFF. In DNA, the CDR3 is TGTGCTAGTGGTTTGTCAGGGACGAACACTGAAGCTTTCTTT. The chain couples TRBV12-5 to TRBJ1-1; the D gene is possibly TRBD1 (5 bases). The ends were cut back, 2 bases at V and 1 base at J, with 8 bases in the middle. Germline V CDR1 and CDR2: LGHNT, FRNRAP. The CDR3 loop spans 14 amino acids.

Remarks on this clonotype: A junction boundary mismatches the germline segment, possibly from a read error. The chain carries TRBV5-6 and TRBJ1-2; 7 bases fit TRBD1. CDR1 is SGHDT, CDR2 YYEEEE, per germline. The CDR3 is made up of 14 amino acids. CDR3 sequence: CASSLGRGDYGCTF. The CDR3 DNA reads TGTGCCAGCAGCTTGGGCAGGGGGGACTATGGCTGCACCTTC.

A word on this clonotype: Its ends do not fully match the called genes, so a read error is possible. The rearrangement uses TRBV7-9 and TRBJ2-7; D could derive from TRBD1 or TRBD2 (6 bases each). This CDR3 has 16 residues. Germline CDR1 and CDR2: SEHNR and FQNEAQ (reference sequence). The CDR3 protein is CASGLVEWGASYEQYF. CDR3 bases: TGTGCCAGCGGCTTAGTTGAGTGGGGGGCCTCCTACGAGCAGTACTTC.

This clonotype was picked up many times. The V call is TRBV6-1, the J call TRBJ1-2; D gene uncertain. The CDR3 spans 14 residues. Germline V CDR1 and CDR2: MNHNS, SASEGT. The germline V and J ends were trimmed by 5 bases and 1 base, with 11 bases remaining between them. The CDR3 sequence is CASSYFNVNYGYTF. As DNA, the CDR3 is TGTGCCAGCAGTTATTTTAACGTTAACTATGGCTACACCTTC.

Here the CDR3 DNA reads TGTGCCACCCTAAGCGGGCGCCAAGAGACCCAGTACTTC. Translation: CATLSGRQETQYF. The genes are TRBV2 and TRBJ2-5; tentative D call: TRBD2 (6 bases). The CDR3 loop spans 13 amino acids. Germline CDR1 is SNHLY and CDR2 is FYNNEI. Trimming took 10 bases from V and 1 from J, leaving 13 bases between them.

This clonotype has more than one count but fewer than ten. V and J are TRBV4-2 and TRBJ2-7; TRBD1 is a possible D gene (5 bases). Trimming removed 6 bases at V and 0 bases at J, with 21 bases between. This CDR3 comprises 17 residues. The germline V gene has CDR1 LGHNA and CDR2 YNFKEQ. Written as DNA, the CDR3 is TGTGCCAGCAGTCTAGGGGCTCCCACAACGAGCTCCTACGAGCAGTACTTC. Amino acids: CASSLGAPTTSSYEQYF.

This clonotype was counted only a few times. V and J are TRBV27 and TRBJ2-7; D may be TRBD1 or TRBD2 (6 bases each). Germline CDR1 is MNHEY and CDR2 is SMNVEV (reference sequence). Trimming removed 7 bases at V and 0 bases at J, with 19 bases between. There are 16 residues in the CDR3. The CDR3 DNA sequence: TGTGCCAGCACCTTTAGGGGGGCGGTTCTCTCCTACGAGCAGTACTTC. Its translation: CASTFRGAVLSYEQYF.

The J gene is TRBJ2-3, the V gene TRBV4-1; possibly TRBD2 for D (5 bases). CDR3 size: 15 residues. Germline V gene lookup returns CDR1 MGHRA and CDR2 YSYEKL. V lost 4 bases and J lost 0, with 11 bases in between. The CDR3 sequence: CASSPGSSSTDTQYF. As DNA, the CDR3 is TGCGCCAGCAGCCCGGGGAGCTCTAGCACAGATACGCAGTATTTT.

Many counts were recorded for this clonotype. This sequence joins TRBV12-3 or TRBV12-4 and TRBJ2-3, with 8 positions matching TRBD2. V gave up 6 bases and J gave up 5 bases; unmatched junction bases: 10. The CDR3 has 15 residues. CDR3 nucleotides: TGTGCCAGCAGGAGAGCGGGAGCCGGGGGAGATACGCAGTATTTT. Translation gives CASRRAGAGGDTQYF.

V and J are TRBV7-9 and TRBJ2-3; 8 bases align to TRBD1. Germline V gives CDR1 SEHNR, CDR2 FQNEAQ (reference sequence). This CDR3 has 14 residues. V lost 5 bases to trimming and J lost 5 bases; unmatched junction nucleotides: 6. CDR3: CASSPQTGVDTQYF. The CDR3 DNA is TGTGCCAGCAGCCCCCAGACAGGGGTAGATACGCAGTATTTT.

Many counts were recorded for this clonotype. The chain links TRBV12-3 or TRBV12-4 to TRBJ1-5, with TRBD1 identical over 7 bases. The CDR3 extends over 18 amino acids. The V segment lost 4 bases and the J segment 6 bases; nucleotides outside the gene matches: 18. CDR3 sequence reads: CASSSSGTVIPGGQPQHF. The CDR3, as DNA: TGTGCCAGCAGTTCCTCCGGGACAGTCATCCCGGGAGGTCAGCCCCAGCATTTT.

This clonotype was seen a handful of times. The chain joins TRBV6-2 or TRBV6-3 to TRBJ1-1; D might be TRBD1 (5 bases). Trimming pared 5 bases from V and 4 bases from J, leaving 14 bases between. Germline V gene lookup returns CDR1 MNHEY and CDR2 SVGEGT. CDR3 length: 14 residues. The CDR3 bases are TGTGCCAGCAGTCCACTCGGGGGTGTCACTGAAGCTTTCTTT. It is translated as CASSPLGGVTEAFF.

Only a few counts were recorded for this clonotype. The chain employs TRBV27 and TRBJ2-2; TRBD1 agrees at 8 bases. This CDR3 spans 15 amino acids. Germline-derived CDR1 and CDR2 are MNHEY and SMNVEV (reference sequence). V was pared by 6 bases and J by 6 bases, with 9 bases of the junction left unmatched. The CDR3 spells CASRINRGSSGELFF. The CDR3 nucleotides read TGTGCCAGCAGGATCAACAGGGGGAGTTCCGGGGAGCTGTTTTTT.

This clonotype has at least ten counts. The V call is TRBV28, the J call TRBJ2-3; 9 bases fit TRBD2. Trimming cost V 1 base and J 3 bases; bases outside gene matches: 8. This CDR3 contains 17 residues. Per the germline V gene, CDR1 is MDHEN and CDR2 is SYDVKM. The CDR3: CASSLLEGREGTDTQYF. The CDR3 DNA reads TGTGCCAGCAGTTTATTGGAGGGGCGGGAGGGTACAGATACGCAGTATTTT. Together with reference TRBV28 and TRBJ2-3, the CDR3 gives the full variable domain: DVKVTQSSRYLVKRTGEKVFLECVQDMDHENMFWYRQDPGLGLRLIYFSYDVKMKEKGDIPEGYSVSREKKERFSLILESASTNQTSMYLCASSLLEGREGTDTQYFGPGTRLTVL.

At least ten counts were recorded for this clonotype. The junction departs from the called germline gene at one end, perhaps through a read error. The CDR3 region is CASSVAGGSYNEQFF. CDR3 bases: TGTGCCAGCAGTGTAGCGGGAGGTTCCTACAATGAGCAGTTCTTC. The chain carries TRBV9 and TRBJ2-1; 10 nucleotides line up with TRBD2. The CDR3 is made up of 15 amino acids. From germline, CDR1 is SGDLS and CDR2 YYNGEE.

This CDR3 reads CSVEDWEGTPYGYTF. CDR3 sequence (DNA): TGCAGCGTTGAAGATTGGGAGGGAACTCCCTATGGCTACACCTTC. The chain combines TRBV29-1 with TRBJ1-2; D remains ambiguous. The CDR3 consists of 15 residues. Trimming left V 0 bases short and J 4 bases short, with 15 bases between. The germline V gene encodes CDR1 SQVTM and CDR2 ANQGSEA.